This T cell receptor beta chain was sequenced for a study of cytomegalovirus exposure and HLA in healthy donors. A single count supports this clone. TCRdb's table, derived via immunoSEQ multiplex PCR, lists solely in-frame clones and lacks some. The data contain under 200,000 clones, approximately 96% of them seen just once; the ten biggest clones take up roughly 1%. Germline CDR1 reads SGHNT; CDR2 reads YYREEE (reference sequence). CDR3 size: 15 residues. V lost 3 bases, J lost 3 bases, and 13 bases lay in between. Sequencing was performed on PBMCs. The sequence was collected from a woman under 30 in good health and CMV-seronegative. This chain joins TRBV5-4 and TRBJ2-1, with D possibly TRBD1 on 5 matching bases. The CDR3 sequence: CASSSSRGYYNEQFF. DNA of the CDR3: TGTGCCAGCAGCTCTAGTAGGGGTTACTACAATGAGCAGTTCTTC.